This entry concerns a single TCR beta chain. The sample comes from a study of blood T cell repertoires in COVID-19. Study-level information: The cDNA or gDNA used as material had been derived from T cells, B-cell-depleted T cells, or PBMCs.

Germline loops: CDR1 MNHEY, CDR2 SVGEGT. The ends were cut back, 6 bases at V and 4 bases at J, with 14 bases in the middle. The CDR3 has 14 residues. TCRdb's copy holds only in-frame clones and misses some; the assay was immunoSEQ multiplex PCR. The sample contains roughly 250,000 clones, 85% to 95% of which appear only once. Sample: PBMCs or T cells enriched from blood (not recorded which). The source of this sequence is a woman between 18 and 29 years old who had recovered from COVID-19. This chain uses TRBV6-2 or TRBV6-3 with TRBJ2-3; a possible D gene is TRBD2 (6 bases). The CDR3 is CASSGGAGSDTQYF. Here the CDR3 DNA reads TGTGCCAGCAGCGGCGGGGCCGGGTCAGATACGCAGTATTTT.